Listed below are T cell receptor beta chains from one sample, sequenced in a study of cytomegalovirus exposure and HLA in healthy donors. Method: immunoSEQ multiplex PCR; TCRdb's copy keeps in-frame clones and lacks some. The sample yields about 160,000 clones, roughly 80% seen once. The sample taken for sequencing was PBMCs. These receptors were taken from a woman aged 30 to 39 in good health and CMV-seronegative. Both conserved end residues are part of each CDR3. Each record gives: clone size, D gene, J gene, V gene, CDR3 DNA, CDR3 protein. D genes are given only for firm matches. Only part of the rows carry a size: once, few, many, or a class if the clone is expanded.

clone size: few
D gene: .
J gene: TRBJ2-5
V gene: TRBV28
CDR3 DNA: TGTGCCAGCAGTTTTGTCCAGGGGAGGGTAGAGACCCAGTACTTC
CDR3 protein: CASSFVQGRVETQYF

clone size: .
D gene: TRBD1
J gene: TRBJ1-5
V gene: TRBV11-2
CDR3 DNA: TGTGCCAGCAGCCCTGGGACAGTGAGCAATCAGCCCCAGCATTTT
CDR3 protein: CASSPGTVSNQPQHF

clone size: once
D gene: TRBD2
J gene: TRBJ2-7
V gene: TRBV6-6
CDR3 DNA: TGTGCCAGCAGTGTGGGACTAGCGGGGAACGAGCAGTACTTC
CDR3 protein: CASSVGLAGNEQYF

clone size: .
D gene: TRBD1
J gene: TRBJ1-6
V gene: TRBV4-2
CDR3 DNA: TGTGCCAGCAGCCAAGATCGACAGGGAGCTAATTCACCCCTCCACTTT
CDR3 protein: CASSQDRQGANSPLHF

clone size: once
D gene: .
J gene: TRBJ2-2
V gene: TRBV18
CDR3 DNA: TGTGCCAGCTCACCAGCCAGATTGAACACCGGGGAGCTGTTTTTT
CDR3 protein: CASSPARLNTGELFF

clone size: .
D gene: .
J gene: TRBJ1-1
V gene: TRBV19
CDR3 DNA: TGTGCCAGTAGTATAAGGTGGGCAGGTTCGGTGAACACTGAAGCTTTCTTT
CDR3 protein: CASSIRWAGSVNTEAFF

clone size: .
D gene: TRBD1
J gene: TRBJ2-6
V gene: TRBV5-4
CDR3 DNA: TGTGCCAGCAGCCATGAGGGGGCAGGGGCCAACGTCCTGACTTTC
CDR3 protein: CASSHEGAGANVLTF

clone size: .
D gene: .
J gene: TRBJ1-5
V gene: TRBV7-2
CDR3 DNA: TGTGCCAGCAGCTTAGCGGCAGGGGCGAATCAGCCCCAGCATTTT
CDR3 protein: CASSLAAGANQPQHF

clone size: .
D gene: TRBD1
J gene: TRBJ1-5
V gene: TRBV19
CDR3 DNA: TGTGCCAGTACCTCGACAGGGGGGTGGCGGAGTCAGCCCCAGCATTTT
CDR3 protein: CASTSTGGWRSQPQHF

clone size: .
D gene: .
J gene: TRBJ2-7
V gene: TRBV25-1
CDR3 DNA: TGTGCCAGCAGTGCCGGGACTCCGGGGGACTACGAGCAGTACTTC
CDR3 protein: CASSAGTPGDYEQYF

clone size: .
D gene: .
J gene: TRBJ2-3
V gene: TRBV19
CDR3 DNA: TGTGCCAGTAGTATAGGTAGCGGCACAGATACGCAGTATTTT
CDR3 protein: CASSIGSGTDTQYF

clone size: once
D gene: .
J gene: TRBJ2-7
V gene: TRBV29-1
CDR3 DNA: TGCAGCGTGCGCAGGGATCCCTACGAGCAGTACTTC
CDR3 protein: CSVRRDPYEQYF

clone size: .
D gene: .
J gene: TRBJ1-2
V gene: TRBV5-1
CDR3 DNA: TGCGCCAGCAGCTTGGTTCGTAACTATGGCTACACCTTC
CDR3 protein: CASSLVRNYGYTF

clone size: once
D gene: TRBD2
J gene: TRBJ2-2
V gene: TRBV6-1
CDR3 DNA: TGTGCCAGCAAACGACTAGCGGGGACCACCGGGGAGCTGTTTTTT
CDR3 protein: CASKRLAGTTGELFF

clone size: .
D gene: TRBD1
J gene: TRBJ1-1
V gene: TRBV5-4
CDR3 DNA: TGTGCCAGCAGGCCCCGACAGGGGCAGAACACTGAAGCTTTCTTT
CDR3 protein: CASRPRQGQNTEAFF

clone size: .
D gene: .
J gene: TRBJ2-2
V gene: TRBV19
CDR3 DNA: TGTGCCAGTAGCAGGGGGCGGGGGGGCCCGACCGGGGAGCTGTTTTTT
CDR3 protein: CASSRGRGGPTGELFF

clone size: .
D gene: .
J gene: TRBJ1-5
V gene: TRBV19
CDR3 DNA: TGTGCCAGTAACACAGCACCAGATCAGCCCCAGCATTTT
CDR3 protein: CASNTAPDQPQHF

clone size: few
D gene: .
J gene: TRBJ1-2
V gene: TRBV19
CDR3 DNA: TGTGCCAGTAGTATAGAGGGGGCAGCTCCCTATGGCTACACCTTC
CDR3 protein: CASSIEGAAPYGYTF

clone size: few
D gene: TRBD1
J gene: TRBJ1-2
V gene: TRBV6-1
CDR3 DNA: TGTGCCAGCAGTGTAGGGGGCGGCTACACCTTC
CDR3 protein: CASSVGGGYTF

clone size: .
D gene: .
J gene: TRBJ2-7
V gene: TRBV30
CDR3 DNA: TGTGCCTGGAGTGGTTTCTCCTACGAGCAGTACTTC
CDR3 protein: CAWSGFSYEQYF

clone size: .
D gene: .
J gene: TRBJ1-1
V gene: TRBV9
CDR3 DNA: TGTGCCAGCAGCGTAGAGGGGATGAACACTGAAGCTTTCTTT
CDR3 protein: CASSVEGMNTEAFF

clone size: once
D gene: TRBD2
J gene: TRBJ2-5
V gene: TRBV11-3
CDR3 DNA: TGTGCCAGCAGCCCCGGGGGGTCGGAGACCCAGTACTTC
CDR3 protein: CASSPGGSETQYF

clone size: .
D gene: .
J gene: TRBJ2-7
V gene: TRBV7-6
CDR3 DNA: TGTGCCACCTCGTTAGCTCCCTTATCCTACGAGCAGTACTTC
CDR3 protein: CATSLAPLSYEQYF

clone size: .
D gene: TRBD1
J gene: TRBJ2-7
V gene: TRBV5-1
CDR3 DNA: TGCGCCAGCAGCTTGGGGGACAGGGCCTACGAGCAGTACTTC
CDR3 protein: CASSLGDRAYEQYF

clone size: few
D gene: TRBD1
J gene: TRBJ1-1
V gene: TRBV6-5
CDR3 DNA: TGTGCCAGCAGTTCATCCGGGACAGGACCTGAAGCTTTCTTT
CDR3 protein: CASSSSGTGPEAFF

clone size: few
D gene: TRBD1
J gene: TRBJ2-1
V gene: TRBV9
CDR3 DNA: TGTGCCAGCAGCGGCGACCCGGGACAGGGAAAGCAGTTCTTC
CDR3 protein: CASSGDPGQGKQFF

clone size: .
D gene: .
J gene: TRBJ1-2
V gene: TRBV30
CDR3 DNA: TGTGCCTGGAGCTCAGGTTACGTGGTTGGCTACACCTTC
CDR3 protein: CAWSSGYVVGYTF

clone size: .
D gene: TRBD2
J gene: TRBJ2-3
V gene: TRBV19
CDR3 DNA: TGTGCCAGTATGTCTAGCGGGGTCTACAGCACAGATACGCAGTATTTT
CDR3 protein: CASMSSGVYSTDTQYF

clone size: .
D gene: .
J gene: TRBJ1-2
V gene: TRBV6-6
CDR3 DNA: TGTGCCAGCAGTTACCCAGGCCGGGGGAACTATGGCTACACCTTC
CDR3 protein: CASSYPGRGNYGYTF

clone size: .
D gene: TRBD1
J gene: TRBJ2-7
V gene: TRBV5-1
CDR3 DNA: TGCGCCAGCAGCTTGGGGGGACAGGGAAACTACGAGCAGTACTTC
CDR3 protein: CASSLGGQGNYEQYF

clone size: .
D gene: .
J gene: TRBJ2-5
V gene: TRBV5-1
CDR3 DNA: TGCGCCAGCAGCGACGGACAGCAAGAGACCCAGTACTTC
CDR3 protein: CASSDGQQETQYF

clone size: once
D gene: TRBD1
J gene: TRBJ1-4
V gene: TRBV15
CDR3 DNA: TGTGCCACCAGCAGGACCGGGACAGCACGTAATGAAAAACTGTTTTTT
CDR3 protein: CATSRTGTARNEKLFF

clone size: .
D gene: TRBD1
J gene: TRBJ2-7
V gene: TRBV18
CDR3 DNA: TGTGCCAGCTCCCGGGACAGCTACGAGCAGTACTTC
CDR3 protein: CASSRDSYEQYF

clone size: .
D gene: .
J gene: TRBJ2-3
V gene: TRBV2
CDR3 DNA: TGTGCCACCTCCCGGGGGTATGATACGCAGTATTTT
CDR3 protein: CATSRGYDTQYF

clone size: .
D gene: .
J gene: TRBJ1-1
V gene: TRBV5-5
CDR3 DNA: TGTGCCAGCAGCCCTAAGTTAGCCGAAGCTTTCTTT
CDR3 protein: CASSPKLAEAFF

clone size: .
D gene: TRBD1
J gene: TRBJ2-7
V gene: TRBV6-5
CDR3 DNA: TGTGCCACCAAACAGGGACAGGTTCGCTACGAGCAGTACTTC
CDR3 protein: CATKQGQVRYEQYF

clone size: .
D gene: TRBD1
J gene: TRBJ1-6
V gene: TRBV6-1
CDR3 DNA: TGTGCCAGCAGTGCGACAGGGACTAATTCACCCCTCCACTTT
CDR3 protein: CASSATGTNSPLHF

clone size: .
D gene: .
J gene: TRBJ1-4
V gene: TRBV18
CDR3 DNA: TGTGCCAGCTCACCATGGGCAGGGAATGAAAAACTGTTTTTT
CDR3 protein: CASSPWAGNEKLFF

clone size: .
D gene: TRBD1
J gene: TRBJ1-4
V gene: TRBV2
CDR3 DNA: TGTGCCAGCAGTGAGGGACAGACGGGTGAAAAACTGTTTTTT
CDR3 protein: CASSEGQTGEKLFF

clone size: .
D gene: TRBD1
J gene: TRBJ1-1
V gene: TRBV6-1
CDR3 DNA: TGTGCCAGCAGTGTCCTGACAGGGCACCTCACTGAAGCTTTCTTT
CDR3 protein: CASSVLTGHLTEAFF

clone size: .
D gene: .
J gene: TRBJ1-5
V gene: TRBV4-2
CDR3 DNA: TGTGCCAGCAGCCAAGACACCAGGGGAATAGATCAGCCCCAGCATTTT
CDR3 protein: CASSQDTRGIDQPQHF

clone size: .
D gene: TRBD2
J gene: TRBJ2-6
V gene: TRBV30
CDR3 DNA: TGTGCCTGGAGTCGGGGGGTCGGGGCCAACGTCCTGACTTTC
CDR3 protein: CAWSRGVGANVLTF

clone size: .
D gene: TRBD2
J gene: TRBJ2-7
V gene: TRBV11-3
CDR3 DNA: TGTGCCAGCAGCTTAGTCGGCAGCGGGGATTACGAGCAGTACTTC
CDR3 protein: CASSLVGSGDYEQYF

clone size: .
D gene: TRBD2
J gene: TRBJ2-3
V gene: TRBV7-9
CDR3 DNA: TGTGCCAACGGGGCGGGGGGAGATACGCAGTATTTT
CDR3 protein: CANGAGGDTQYF

clone size: few
D gene: .
J gene: TRBJ1-6
V gene: TRBV5-6
CDR3 DNA: TGTGCCAGCAGCTGGGAGCATAATTCACCCCTCCACTTT
CDR3 protein: CASSWEHNSPLHF

clone size: .
D gene: .
J gene: TRBJ2-7
V gene: TRBV7-9
CDR3 DNA: TGTGCCAGCAGCTCCATGCCCGGACTCTTAGACGAGCAGTACTTC
CDR3 protein: CASSSMPGLLDEQYF

clone size: few
D gene: TRBD1
J gene: TRBJ2-3
V gene: TRBV7-9
CDR3 DNA: TGTGCCAGCAGCTCCGGACAGGGGGCGTTAGCAGATACGCAGTATTTT
CDR3 protein: CASSSGQGALADTQYF

clone size: .
D gene: .
J gene: TRBJ1-5
V gene: TRBV19
CDR3 DNA: TGTGCCAGTAGAAATAAGAGGGATGGGCAGCCCCAGCATTTT
CDR3 protein: CASRNKRDGQPQHF

clone size: .
D gene: TRBD1
J gene: TRBJ2-7
V gene: TRBV14
CDR3 DNA: TGTGCCAGCAGCCAAGCCGCTTGGACAGGCTCCTACGAGCAGTACTTC
CDR3 protein: CASSQAAWTGSYEQYF

clone size: .
D gene: TRBD1
J gene: TRBJ1-2
V gene: TRBV7-2
CDR3 DNA: TGTGCCAGCAGCTCTAATCACCCGGGACAGGGGGCCTATGGCTACACCTTC
CDR3 protein: CASSSNHPGQGAYGYTF

clone size: .
D gene: TRBD1
J gene: TRBJ1-2
V gene: TRBV6-5
CDR3 DNA: TGTGCCAGCAGTTACGGGACAGGCGGAGCGAACTATGGCTACACCTTC
CDR3 protein: CASSYGTGGANYGYTF

clone size: .
D gene: TRBD2
J gene: TRBJ2-3
V gene: TRBV5-1
CDR3 DNA: TGCGCCAGCAGTCTATTAGCGGGGCTCACAGATACGCAGTATTTT
CDR3 protein: CASSLLAGLTDTQYF

clone size: .
D gene: TRBD2
J gene: TRBJ2-1
V gene: TRBV28
CDR3 DNA: TGTGCCAGCAGTCCCATTAGCGGGGGTCACAATGAGCAGTTCTTC
CDR3 protein: CASSPISGGHNEQFF

clone size: .
D gene: .
J gene: TRBJ1-5
V gene: TRBV2
CDR3 DNA: TGTGCCAGCAGTGGAGGGGAGGTTAGCAATCAGCCCCAGCATTTT
CDR3 protein: CASSGGEVSNQPQHF

clone size: .
D gene: TRBD2
J gene: TRBJ2-2
V gene: TRBV11-2
CDR3 DNA: TGTGCCAGCAGCTTAGTTAGCGGGGGCCGGCCCGGGGAGCTGTTTTTT
CDR3 protein: CASSLVSGGRPGELFF